A selection of T cell receptor beta chains follows, all from one sample in a study of beta chain features in type 1 diabetes. Generated by immunoSEQ multiplex PCR, the TCRdb table keeps only in-frame clones and is missing some. The sample yields some 150,000 clones, approximately 9.1% seen once. Sequenced sample: central memory CD4+ T cells from blood. The receptor source for this set is a woman in her twenties or thirties with type 1 diabetes. The CDR3 runs from the conserved cysteine through the conserved F or W. D genes are given only for firm matches. Not all rows give a size; the values are once, few, many and, for expanded clones, a class.

15 - TRBJ2-7 few TRBV28 TGTGCCAGCAGCACCCTAGGGACACTAACCTACGAGCAGTACTTC CASSTLGTLTYEQYF
14 TRBD1 TRBJ2-7 few TRBV2 TGTGCCAGCAGGCCCGGGACAGGGCTCTACGAGCAGTACTTC CASRPGTGLYEQYF
14 - TRBJ1-2 - TRBV5-1 TGCGCCAGCAGCTCGGCCCAGGGTGACTATGGCTACACCTTC CASSSAQGDYGYTF
13 - TRBJ1-2 few TRBV7-2 TGTGCCAGCAGGCGTACGTGGGGAGGAGGCTACACCTTC CASRRTWGGGYTF
15 TRBD1 TRBJ2-1 - TRBV4-1 TGCGCCAGCAGGCGCCCAGGGGGCTCCTACAATGAGCAGTTCTTC CASRRPGGSYNEQFF
18 - TRBJ2-6 - TRBV5-1 TGCGCCAGCAGCTTCTATCCCCAGGGCCTCTCTGGGGCCAACGTCCTGACTTTC CASSFYPQGLSGANVLTF
14 TRBD1 TRBJ1-5 - TRBV18 TGTGCCAGCTCACCGGACAGGGGCCATCAGCCCCAGCATTTT CASSPDRGHQPQHF
15 - TRBJ2-2 few TRBV11-3 TGTGCCAGCAGCTTAACCTGGGCGAGCACCGGGGAGCTGTTTTTT CASSLTWASTGELFF
13 TRBD1 TRBJ1-3 few TRBV7-9 TGTGCCATAGGGGACAGGGATCTATACACCATATATTTT CAIGDRDLYTIYF
13 - TRBJ1-3 - TRBV14 TGTGCCAGCAGCCGTGACATAGGAAACACCATATATTTT CASSRDIGNTIYF
13 - TRBJ1-4 - TRBV10-3 TGTGCCATCAGCCTTACGGGTAATGAAAAACTGTTTTTT CAISLTGNEKLFF
16 TRBD1 TRBJ1-5 few TRBV5-1 TGCGCCAGCAGCTTGGCCCCAGGGGGCGACGGTCAGCCCCAGCATTTT CASSLAPGGDGQPQHF
14 - TRBJ2-1 - TRBV4-1 TGCGCCAGCAGCCAAGATCCCGGGGGCAATGAGCAGTTCTTC CASSQDPGGNEQFF
15 - TRBJ1-2 - TRBV4-1 TGCGCCAGCAGCCAAGATCCGCGGGGGAACTATGGCTACACCTTC CASSQDPRGNYGYTF
14 - TRBJ1-4 - TRBV15 TGTGCCACCAGCAGAGTGGGCAGAAATGAAAAACTGTTTTTT CATSRVGRNEKLFF
15 TRBD1 TRBJ2-3 few TRBV29-1 TGCAGCCTGTCCCGGGACAGCAGTATTGGGGGTACGCAGTATTTT CSLSRDSSIGGTQYF
15 TRBD1 TRBJ1-2 few TRBV5-6 TGTGCCAGCAGCTCCTGGACAGGGGGCGAGCGTGGCTACACCTTC CASSSWTGGERGYTF
16 - TRBJ2-1 few TRBV9 TGTGCCAGCAGCACCCTGGACTACCCGGGCGGGAATGAGCAGTTCTTC CASSTLDYPGGNEQFF
11 - TRBJ2-1 few TRBV20-1 TGCAGTGCCGGACTGAACTATGAGCAGTTCTTC CSAGLNYEQFF
13 - TRBJ1-2 few TRBV6-6 TGTGCCAGCAGTCCGGGACACCTCTATGGCTACACCTTC CASSPGHLYGYTF